Listed here are 20 T cell receptor beta chains from one sample, sequenced in a study of blood T cell repertoires in COVID-19. The repertoire was sequenced with immunoSEQ multiplex PCR; TCRdb's copy has only in-frame clones and lacks some. The repertoire has 250,000 to 300,000 clones, 85% to 90% of them found once; the top ten carry about 2.1%. The specimen was peripheral blood. Every receptor here comes from a woman aged 60 to 75 with COVID-19, enrolled during active disease.

This sequence joins TRBV27 and TRBJ2-7; 7 bases are a match to TRBD2. The junction had 10 bases not matched to a gene; V was cut back by 5 bases and J by 0 bases. This CDR3 spans 16 amino acids. CDR1 is MNHEY and CDR2 is SMNVEV in the germline V gene (reference sequence). CDR3 region: CASSRAGGGVSYEQYF. CDR3 nucleotide sequence: TGTGCCAGCAGTCGAGCTGGCGGGGGTGTCTCCTACGAGCAGTACTTC.

As concerns this clone: This sample includes further DNA sequences coding for the same CDR3. The genes are TRBV19 and TRBJ2-5; TRBD2 agrees at 7 bases. V lost 6 bases and J lost 4; bases outside the gene matches: 5. CDR1 LNHDA and CDR2 SQIVND come from the germline V gene (reference sequence). This CDR3 spans 13 amino acids. CDR3 sequence: CASSQTGGETQYF. The CDR3 DNA follows: TGTGCCAGTAGCCAGACGGGGGGAGAGACCCAGTACTTC.

This chain links TRBV3-1 (or the pseudogene TRBV3-2) with TRBJ1-2; possible D gene TRBD1, 5 bases. The CDR3 extends over 14 amino acids. Trimming pared 2 bases from V and 3 bases from J, leaving 10 bases between. Germline V gene lookup returns CDR1 LGHDT and CDR2 YNNKEL (reference sequence). In nucleotides, the CDR3 is TGTGCCAGCAGCCAACCAGGGAGGGACTATGGCTACACCTTC. Its protein product is CASSQPGRDYGYTF.

This clone was seen only once. This chain uses TRBV7-3 with TRBJ1-3; D might be TRBD1 (6 bases). Trimming took off 5 bases at V and 2 bases at J, with 19 bases between the two ends. This CDR3 has 17 residues. Germline values: CDR1 SGHTA, CDR2 FQGTGA. CDR3 bases: TGTGCCAGCAGCCTAAAAAGTACAGGGAGTACTGGAAACACCATATATTTT. Translating gives CASSLKSTGSTGNTIYF. The variable domain in full, completed from reference TRBV7-3 and TRBJ1-3, reads GAGVSQTPSNKVTEKGKYVELRCDPISGHTALYWYRQSLGQGPEFLIYFQGTGAADDSGLPNDRFFAVRPEGSVSTLKIQRTERGDSAVYLCASSLKSTGSTGNTIYFGEGSWLTVV.

This chain connects TRBV4-3 to TRBJ1-1; 10 bases align to TRBD1. Germline loops: CDR1 LGHNA, CDR2 YSLEER. V shed 4 bases and J 5 bases; nucleotides not matched to a gene: 7. This CDR3 spans 15 amino acids. The CDR3 DNA sequence: TGCGCCAGCAGCCGTACGGGACAGGGGACGACTGAAGCTTTCTTT. Translation: CASSRTGQGTTEAFF.

This clone is a singleton in its sample. The rearrangement joins TRBV19 to TRBJ1-5; D unresolved. The germline V gene has CDR1 LNHDA and CDR2 SQIVND (reference sequence). The CDR3 contains 13 residues. V was trimmed by 3 bases and J by 5 bases, leaving 8 bases between them. The CDR3 is CASSMSRDQPQHF. For the CDR3, the DNA is TGTGCCAGTAGTATGTCGCGGGATCAGCCCCAGCATTTT. Full variable domain (missing parts from reference TRBV19 and TRBJ1-5): DGGITQSPKYLFRKEGQNVTLSCEQNLNHDAMYWYRQDPGQGLRLIYYSQIVNDFQKGDIAEGYSVSREKKESFPLTVTSAQKNPTAFYLCASSMSRDQPQHFGDGTRLSIL.

J is TRBJ2-3 and V is TRBV4-1; 7 bases line up with TRBD1. The junction had 5 bases not matched to a gene; V was cut back by 10 bases and J by 1 base. The germline CDR1 and CDR2 sequences are MGHRA and YSYEKL. The CDR3 has 13 residues. CDR3 amino acids: CATHGTGTDTQYF. CDR3 nucleotide sequence: TGCGCCACCCACGGGACAGGCACAGATACGCAGTATTTT.

The V gene is TRBV5-4, the J gene TRBJ1-6; no clear D. This CDR3 contains 13 residues. V was clipped by 4 bases and J by 10 bases, with 12 bases between them. Germline lookup yields CDR1 SGHNT and CDR2 YYREEE (reference sequence). The CDR3 sequence: CASSAAGFSPLHF. CDR3 sequence (DNA): TGTGCCAGCAGCGCAGCGGGGTTCTCACCCCTCCACTTT.

The chain combines TRBV7-2 with TRBJ1-2, with TRBD1 matching 9 bases. The germline V gene has CDR1 SGHTA and CDR2 FQGNSA. Germline trimming cut 1 base from V and 8 bases from J; bases unmatched to any gene: 8. There are 15 residues in the CDR3. In DNA, the CDR3 is TGTGCCAGCAGCTTAGTTGTACAGGGGGCTGAGGGCTACACCTTC. Protein: CASSLVVQGAEGYTF.

The chain links TRBV3-1 (or the pseudogene TRBV3-2) to TRBJ1-6, with D unresolved. V gave up 4 bases and J gave up 10 bases, with 5 bases separating them. This CDR3 is 11 amino acids long. Per the germline V gene, CDR1 is LGHDT and CDR2 is YNNKEL (reference sequence). CDR3 sequence reads: CASSRGSPLHF. In DNA, the CDR3 is TGTGCCAGCAGCCGCGGGTCACCCCTCCACTTT.

The gene calls are TRBV13 and TRBJ2-2; D is ambiguous. CDR3 length: 14 amino acids. V lost 5 bases and J lost 5, with 12 bases in between. Germline V gene lookup returns CDR1 PRHDT and CDR2 FYEKMQ (reference sequence). In DNA form, the CDR3 reads TGTGCCAGCAGCCCCGGTTCGTTGACCGGGGAGCTGTTTTTT. Residues: CASSPGSLTGELFF. The full variable domain, its missing parts supplied by reference TRBV13 and TRBJ2-2, is AAGVIQSPRHLIKEKRETATLKCYPIPRHDTVYWYQQGPGQDPQFLISFYEKMQSDKGSIPDRFSAQQFSDYHSELNMSSLELGDSALYFCASSPGSLTGELFFGEGSRLTVL.

This clone came up a few times. The chain couples TRBV7-2 to TRBJ1-4; D possibly corresponds to TRBD1 (6 bases). Per germline, CDR1 SGHTA and CDR2 FQGNSA. CDR3 size: 15 residues. V gave up 5 bases and J gave up 7 bases, with 17 bases separating them. This chain's CDR3 is CASSLMTGDGEKLFF. The CDR3 DNA reads TGTGCCAGCAGCCTTATGACAGGAGATGGTGAAAAACTGTTTTTT.

The V and J genes are TRBV7-2 and TRBJ1-2, with D possibly being TRBD1 (6 bases). Germline V gene sequence: CDR1 SGHTA, CDR2 FQGNSA. With 5 bases removed from V and 1 base from J, the gap between germline ends came to 14 bases. This CDR3 comprises 15 residues. Here the CDR3 DNA reads TGTGCCAGCAGCCGCGACAGGAATTTTAACTATGGCTACACCTTC. Its protein is CASSRDRNFNYGYTF.

The chain couples TRBV2 to TRBJ1-1; 7 bases are shared with TRBD1. This CDR3 is built from 15 residues. V lost 6 bases and J lost 3; bases outside the gene matches: 10. Per germline, CDR1 SNHLY and CDR2 FYNNEI. The CDR3: CASRKDRVGDTEAFF. Here the CDR3 DNA reads TGTGCCAGCAGGAAAGACAGGGTTGGCGACACTGAAGCTTTCTTT.

J is TRBJ1-5 and V is TRBV2; D gene uncertain. Trimming removed 8 bases from V and 0 bases from J, with 5 bases in between. This CDR3 is 12 amino acids long. Germline assignment: CDR1 SNHLY and CDR2 FYNNEI. The CDR3 DNA reads as TGTGCCAGCCAGGATAGCAATCAGCCCCAGCATTTT. The encoded protein is CASQDSNQPQHF.

This clone has only a few counts. V gene TRBV4-3 combines with J gene TRBJ1-6, with TRBD1 matching over 8 bases. This CDR3 has 16 residues. Germline CDR1 and CDR2: LGHNA and YSLEER. The J segment lost 6 bases and the V segment lost 0 bases, leaving 4 bases of the junction unmatched. In nucleotides, the CDR3 is TGCGCCAGCAGCCAAGAGATCGACAGGGGTAATTCACCCCTCCACTTT. Translated: CASSQEIDRGNSPLHF.

V gene TRBV6-5 combines with J gene TRBJ2-4; TRBD2 is a possible D gene (5 bases). Germline V lookup: CDR1 MNHEY, CDR2 SVGAGI. This CDR3 is built from 13 residues. Trimming took 6 bases from V and 7 from J, leaving 13 bases between them. This chain's CDR3 is CASSPQRRNIQYF. CDR3 coding DNA: TGTGCCAGCAGCCCCCAGCGGCGGAACATTCAGTACTTC.

CDR3 sequence: CASSPLGQAGNTIYF. The CDR3 coding sequence is TGTGCCAGTAGTCCTTTAGGACAGGCCGGAAACACCATATATTTT. This chain joins TRBV19 and TRBJ1-3, with 7 bases fitting TRBD1. The germline V gene has CDR1 LNHDA and CDR2 SQIVND (reference sequence). CDR3 length: 15 residues. Unmatched junction bases numbered 8, after V lost 5 bases and J lost 4 bases.

This clone was seen a few times. This chain connects TRBV12-3 or TRBV12-4 to TRBJ2-2, with D hard to call. V was pared by 5 bases and J by 5 bases, with 3 bases between. The CDR3 extends over 11 amino acids. The CDR3 here is CASSATGELFF. The CDR3 nucleotides read TGTGCCAGCAGTGCGACCGGGGAGCTGTTTTTT.

This sequence joins TRBV7-3 and TRBJ2-5, with D maybe TRBD2 (6 bases). V was shortened by 1 base and J by 4 bases, with 16 bases between the two germline ends. CDR3 length equals 16 residues. The germline V gene encodes CDR1 SGHTA and CDR2 FQGTGA. CDR3 sequence: CASSLIWSVGGETQYF. The DNA for the CDR3 is TGTGCCAGCAGCTTAATCTGGTCGGTGGGAGGAGAGACCCAGTACTTC.